This T cell receptor beta chain was sequenced for a study of T cells after yellow fever vaccination. Study background: Low-cell-number fractions were prepared with SMART-Seq v4 Ultra Low Input. Study findings and constraints: Reappearance after the booster was observed for most primary-vaccination clones (roughly 96% CD4, approximately 90% CD8). Some clonotypes were seen in both the CD4 and the CD8 compartments. These made up a small share and likely arose from convergent recombination.

The V and J ends lost 4 bases and 1 base respectively, with 10 bases between them. The germline CDR1 and CDR2 sequences are GTSNPN and SVGIG (reference sequence). This CDR3 has 13 residues. UMIs were added to TCR cDNA along with a universal primer site when it was made by 5'RACE template switching. Each CDR3 protein gets one entry after TCRdb re-called the 5' RACE reads with MiXCR. The sample contains around 330,000 distinct CDR3 sequences, approximately 3.8% of which appear only once. This clonotype was found many times. The antigen is unknown. This clonotype was obtained from a young man who received the YFV17D yellow fever vaccine. The rearrangement links TRBV30 to TRBJ1-1; no definite D call. The sample here was PBMCs, taken on the day of the yellow fever booster vaccination. In DNA form, the CDR3 reads TGTGCCTGGATAAAGGAGGGGAACACTGAAGCTTTCTTT. This gives the protein CAWIKEGNTEAFF.